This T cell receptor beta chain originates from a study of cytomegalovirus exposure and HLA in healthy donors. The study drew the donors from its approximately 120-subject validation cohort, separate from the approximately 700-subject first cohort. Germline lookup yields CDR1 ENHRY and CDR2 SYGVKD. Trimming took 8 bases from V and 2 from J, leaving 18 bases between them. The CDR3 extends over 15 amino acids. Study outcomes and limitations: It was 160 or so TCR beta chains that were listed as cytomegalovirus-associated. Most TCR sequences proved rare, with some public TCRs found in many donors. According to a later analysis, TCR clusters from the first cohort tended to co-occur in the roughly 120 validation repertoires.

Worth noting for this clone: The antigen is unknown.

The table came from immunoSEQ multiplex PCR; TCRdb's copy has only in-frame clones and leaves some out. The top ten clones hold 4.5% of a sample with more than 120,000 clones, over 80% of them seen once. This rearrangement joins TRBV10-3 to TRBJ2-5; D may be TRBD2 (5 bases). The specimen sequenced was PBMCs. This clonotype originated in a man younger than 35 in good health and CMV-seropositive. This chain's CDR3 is CAIASGGGLQETQYF. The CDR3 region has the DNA TGTGCCATCGCGAGCGGAGGTGGGTTACAAGAGACCCAGTACTTC.